Listed below are T cell receptor beta chains from one sample, sequenced in a study of tumor and adjacent non-tumor tissue in lung cancer. Each CDR3 protein gets one entry after TCRdb re-called the multiplex PCR reads with MiXCR. This sample carries over 110,000 distinct CDR3 sequences, around 65% of them seen once, and the ten largest clones take roughly 20%. The source material was lung tumor tissue. These receptor sequences come from a man in his sixties with small cell lung cancer. The CDR3 runs from the conserved cysteine through the conserved F or W. A D gene is named only where the DNA matches it firmly. Clone sizes are given selectively: once, few, many, or a class where the clone is expanded.

d_call	clone_size	v_call	j_call	cdr3_aa	cdr3_nt
NA	NA	TRBV11-3	TRBJ2-1	CASGPPQLGVTRDEQFF	TGTGCCAGCGGCCCTCCCCAACTAGGCGTTACTAGGGATGAGCAGTTCTTC
TRBD2	NA	TRBV11-2	TRBJ2-1	CTSSLGGRSMEKQFF	TGTACCAGCAGCTTAGGCGGGAGAAGTATGGAGAAGCAGTTCTTC
NA	NA	TRBV12-3/TRBV12-4	TRBJ2-7	CARSRDFYEQYF	TGTGCGAGAAGTAGGGACTTCTACGAGCAGTACTTC
TRBD2	NA	TRBV11-1	TRBJ2-7	CASSGSCGSLSYEQYF	TGTGCCAGCAGCGGCAGTTGCGGGAGTCTTAGTTACGAGCAGTACTTC
NA	NA	TRBV2	TRBJ1-2	CASSELRDGGYTF	TGTGCCAGCAGTGAATTGAGGGATGGGGGCTACACCTTC
TRBD1	NA	TRBV11-2	TRBJ1-4	CASSTKDRESDEELFF	TGTGCCAGCAGCACCAAAGACAGGGAAAGTGATGAAGAACTGTTTTTT
NA	NA	TRBV5-4	TRBJ2-1	CASSPPAGLELFF	TGTGCCAGTAGCCCCCCGGCGGGACTTGAGCTGTTCTTC
NA	NA	TRBV20-1	TRBJ2-3	CSARDKVGQADTQYF	TGCAGTGCTAGAGATAAAGTAGGCCAAGCAGATACGCAGTATTTT
NA	NA	TRBV11-3	TRBJ2-3	CPSIPGVSGTDTQYF	TGTCCCAGCATCCCTGGGGTAAGCGGCACAGACACGCAGTATTTT
NA	NA	TRBV20-1	TRBJ2-5	CSLRRFGETQYF	TGCAGTCTTAGACGATTTGGGGAGACCCAGTACTTC
NA	NA	TRBV11-3	TRBJ2-1	CASSLAEQGLYNEQFF	TGTGCCAGCAGCTTAGCTGAACAGGGACTCTATAATGAGCAGTTCTTC
TRBD2	NA	TRBV20-1	TRBJ2-1	CNAGGGLATNEQFF	TGCAATGCCGGCGGCGGACTAGCGACCAATGAGCAGTTCTTC
NA	NA	TRBV20-1	TRBJ1-1	CSAKTAHKVTEAFF	TGCAGTGCAAAAACCGCCCACAAGGTCACTGAAGCGTTCTTT
NA	once	TRBV29-1	TRBJ2-3	CSVRRESTDTQYF	TGCAGCGTGCGCAGGGAAAGCACAGATACACAGTATTTT
TRBD1	few	TRBV9	TRBJ2-1	CASSPGTGGWYNEQFF	TGTGCCAGCAGCCCCGGGACAGGGGGTTGGTACAATGAGCAGTTCTTC
NA	NA	TRBV6-5	TRBJ1-1	CASSRRPQGLNTEAFF	TGTGCCAGCAGCCGGCGCCCACAGGGATTGAACACTGAAGCTTTCTTT
NA	NA	TRBV11-2	TRBJ2-1	CISSQGGWSYNEQFF	TGTATCAGCAGCCAAGGGGGTTGGAGCTACAACGAGCAGTTCTTC
TRBD2	NA	TRBV7-3	TRBJ2-3	CASSLQGTSEDTQYF	TGTGCCAGCAGCTTACAAGGGACTAGCGAAGATACGCAGTATTTT
TRBD2	many	TRBV4-1	TRBJ2-1	CASRSTGTSGSYEQFF	TGCGCCAGCAGATCGACCGGGACTAGCGGGAGTTATGAGCAGTTCTTC
TRBD1	NA	TRBV7-8	TRBJ1-2	CASSWDRGLYGYIF	TGTGCCAGCAGCTGGGACAGAGGGCTCTATGGCTACATCTTC
NA	NA	TRBV6-1	TRBJ2-1	CASSDPAPYNEQFF	TGTGCCAGCAGTGACCCGGCACCTTACAATGAGCAGTTCTTC
NA	NA	TRBV20-1	TRBJ2-1	CSAPSSGITAYNEQFF	TGCAGTGCTCCTTCGTCAGGAATCACAGCCTACAATGAGCAGTTCTTC
NA	few	TRBV11-2	TRBJ2-3	CAGSFVGETDTQYF	TGTGCCGGCAGCTTTGTGGGTGAAACAGATACGCAGTATTTT
TRBD2	few	TRBV6-5	TRBJ2-1	CASHSSGGYNEQFF	TGTGCCAGCCATTCTAGCGGGGGTTACAATGAGCAGTTCTTC
TRBD1	many	TRBV6-5	TRBJ2-1	CASSYEGAPYNEQFF	TGTGCCAGCAGTTATGAGGGGGCCCCCTACAATGAGCAGTTCTTC
NA	NA	TRBV6-1	TRBJ2-1	CASIRANEQFF	TGTGCCAGCATTAGGGCTAATGAGCAGTTCTTC
NA	NA	TRBV5-4	TRBJ2-5	CASSPPTPGETQYF	TGTGCCAGCAGCCCCCCAACACCTGGCGAGACCCAGTACTTC
TRBD2	NA	TRBV20-1	TRBJ2-3	CSARDSPSGNTGTQYF	TGCAGTGCTAGAGATTCCCCTAGCGGGAACACAGGTACGCAGTATTTT
NA	NA	TRBV12-3/TRBV12-4	TRBJ2-5	CASSFGRIVGETQYF	TGTGCCAGCAGTTTCGGTCGTATAGTCGGGGAGACCCAATACTTC
NA	NA	TRBV20-1	TRBJ1-4	CSGRKNEQLFF	TGCAGTGGGAGGAAAAATGAACAACTGTTTTTT
TRBD1	NA	TRBV28	TRBJ1-6	CAGSIQGHYNSPLHF	TGTGCCGGCAGTATACAGGGGCACTATAATTCACCCCTCCACTTT
TRBD2	few	TRBV10-2	TRBJ2-3	CASSESRAGESTDTQYF	TGCGCCAGCAGTGAGTCTCGAGCGGGAGAGAGCACAGATACGCAGTATTTT
NA	many	TRBV20-1	TRBJ1-2	CSAIRENYGYTF	TGCAGTGCTATCAGGGAGAACTATGGCTACACCTTC
NA	NA	TRBV20-1	TRBJ1-1	CSASRGVTEAFF	TGCAGTGCCAGTAGGGGGGTCACTGAAGCTTTCTTT
NA	NA	TRBV5-1	TRBJ2-1	CASSLGQALVEQFF	TGCGCCAGCAGCTTGGGGCAGGCCCTAGTTGAGCAGTTCTTC
NA	NA	TRBV11-2	TRBJ1-2	CASNLGGALNYGYTF	TGTGCCAGCAACTTAGGGGGGGCACTGAACTATGGCTACACCTTC
NA	NA	TRBV18	TRBJ1-1	CASSPGPGNTEAFF	TGTGCCAGCTCACCAGGGCCGGGGAACACTGAAGCTTTCTTT